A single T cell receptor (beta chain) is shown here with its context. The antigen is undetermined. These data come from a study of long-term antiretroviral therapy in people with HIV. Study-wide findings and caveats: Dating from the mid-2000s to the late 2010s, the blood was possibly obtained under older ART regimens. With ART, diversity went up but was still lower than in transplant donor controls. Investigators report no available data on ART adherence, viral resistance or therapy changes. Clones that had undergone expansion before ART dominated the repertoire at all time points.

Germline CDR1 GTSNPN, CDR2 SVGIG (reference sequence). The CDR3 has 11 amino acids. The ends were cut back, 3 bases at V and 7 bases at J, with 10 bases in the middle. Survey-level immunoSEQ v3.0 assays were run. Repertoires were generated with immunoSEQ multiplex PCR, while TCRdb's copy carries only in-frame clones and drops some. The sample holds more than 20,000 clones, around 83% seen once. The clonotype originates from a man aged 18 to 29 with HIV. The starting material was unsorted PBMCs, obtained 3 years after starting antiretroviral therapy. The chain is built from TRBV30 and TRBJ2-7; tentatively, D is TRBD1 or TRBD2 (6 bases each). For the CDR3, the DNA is TGTGCCTGGAGCTGGGGGGCAGAGCAGTACTTC. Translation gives CAWSWGAEQYF.